This T cell receptor beta chain was profiled in a study of human T cells and chemical hapten exposure. Looking at the study overall: The sensitizer, 2% DPC, was used on around 2 cm by around 2 cm of upper inner arm skin. Whole-study results and caveats: No alteration of TCRs above 1 in 1000 frequency was seen with DPC sensitization.

In the case of this clonotype: The antigen is undetermined.

Indicated time point: patch test 2, 6 weeks after DPC sensitization. Treatment noted: therapeutic diphenylcyclopropenone sensitization with weekly scalp DPC. TCRdb reanalysed the RACE reads using MiXCR and keeps one entry per CDR3 protein. The sample has about 73,000 distinct CDR3 sequences, 8.5% seen once. The sample consisted of whole blood, taken in connection with sensitization to the hapten diphenylcyclopropenone (DPC). The source is a woman between 50 and 59 years old with alopecia areata. Some clones in this sample may be carry-over from other donors' samples.

The CDR3 DNA reads TGTGCCAGCAGCCCCGATTATTACGAGCAGTACTTC. The encoded protein is CASSPDYYEQYF. The V call is TRBV14, the J call TRBJ2-7; D not certain. The CDR3 consists of 12 residues. Trimming removed 4 bases at V and 4 bases at J, with 8 bases between. Per the germline V gene, CDR1 is SGHDN and CDR2 is FVKESK.